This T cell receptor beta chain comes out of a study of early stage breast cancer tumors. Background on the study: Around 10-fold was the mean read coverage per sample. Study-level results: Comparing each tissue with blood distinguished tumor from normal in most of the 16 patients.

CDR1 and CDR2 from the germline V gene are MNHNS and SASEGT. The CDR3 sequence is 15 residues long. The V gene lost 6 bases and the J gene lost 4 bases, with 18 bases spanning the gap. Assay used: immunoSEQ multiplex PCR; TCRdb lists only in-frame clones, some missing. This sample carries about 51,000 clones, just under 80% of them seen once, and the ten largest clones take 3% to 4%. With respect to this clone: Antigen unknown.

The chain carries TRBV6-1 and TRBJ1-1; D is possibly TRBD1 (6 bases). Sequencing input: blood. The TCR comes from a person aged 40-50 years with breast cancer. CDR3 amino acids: CASRDRPQTSTEAFF. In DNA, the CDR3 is TGTGCCAGCAGGGACAGACCACAGACGTCCACTGAAGCTTTCTTT.